Each of the 9 T cell receptor beta chains below was sequenced from the same sample in a study of regulatory T cells in long-lasting Graves disease. Documented time point: newly diagnosed GD, antithyroid drugs for less than 3 months. PBMC-extracted RNA yielded the TCR library. The authors built TCR beta libraries using iRepertoire HTBI primers and Arm-PCR of CDR3 regions. In TCRdb, the multiplex PCR reads were re-called with MiXCR into one record per CDR3 protein. The sample lists around 500,000 distinct CDR3 sequences, around 16% occurring once. Separately, the same data were catalogued under a study of T cells in Graves' hyperthyroidism and ophthalmopathy.

Sample: peripheral blood mononuclear cells (PBMCs), taken at new diagnosis, from a patient treated with antithyroid drugs. The receptors here all came from a woman aged 35-65 years with Graves disease.

This clonotype was seen only a few times. The germline gene is not matched at one end of the junction; a read error may be the cause. The chain carries TRBV6-5 and TRBJ1-2, with D possibly being TRBD1 (6 bases). The CDR3 totals 13 residues. Germline CDR1 reads MNHEY; CDR2 reads SVGAGI. CDR3 DNA sequence: TGTACCAGCAGTTACGACAGGACCTATGGCTACACCTTC. Its translation is CTSSYDRTYGYTF.

This clonotype was seen a handful of times. This chain's CDR3 is CASSEWGRDTQETQYF. CDR3 in DNA: TGTGCCAGCAGTGAATGGGGGCGGGACACCCAAGAGACCCAGTACTTC. The chain has TRBV6-1 and TRBJ2-5; tentatively, D is TRBD1 or TRBD2 (6 bases each). V lost 2 bases to trimming and J lost 1 base, with 14 bases between them. There are 16 residues in the CDR3. The germline gives CDR1 MNHNS, CDR2 SASEGT.

This clonotype has only a few counts. The J gene is TRBJ1-1, the V gene TRBV7-3; the match to TRBD1 covers 8 bases. CDR3 length: 14 amino acids. V lost 3 bases, J lost 6 bases, and 6 bases stayed unmatched. From germline, CDR1 is SGHTA and CDR2 FQGTGA. The CDR3 loop reads CASSFAGQGAEAFF. The CDR3 DNA sequence: TGTGCCAGCAGCTTCGCCGGACAGGGTGCTGAAGCTTTCTTT. The full variable domain, completed using reference TRBV7-3 and TRBJ1-1, is GAGVSQTPSNKVTEKGKYVELRCDPISGHTALYWYRQSLGQGPEFLIYFQGTGAADDSGLPNDRFFAVRPEGSVSTLKIQRTERGDSAVYLCASSFAGQGAEAFFGQGTRLTVV.

The chain carries TRBV15 and TRBJ1-2; the match to TRBD1 covers 7 bases. The CDR3 totals 15 residues. Trimming removed 5 bases from V and 4 bases from J; junction bases left unmatched: 10. The V gene's germline CDR1 is LNHNV and CDR2 YYDKDF (reference sequence). CDR3 DNA: TGTGCCACCAGCTTTGACAGGGCGGAATCCTATGGCTACACCTTC. This codes for CATSFDRAESYGYTF.

A remark on this clonotype: This may arise from a read error, as a much more abundant clone is one base away. V gene TRBV2 combines with J gene TRBJ1-3, with a possible D match to TRBD1 (5 bases). The V end was cut by 8 bases, the J end by 8 bases, with 13 bases between. Germline loops: CDR1 SNHLY, CDR2 FYNNEI. The CDR3 loop spans 12 amino acids. CDR3 bases: TGTGCCAGCTGCAGGGACGGAGACACCATATATTTT. Residues: CASCRDGDTIYF.

The gene calls are TRBV4-1 and TRBJ1-2; TRBD1 aligns across 9 bases. This CDR3 region has 16 residues. V trimming: 5 bases; J trimming: 3 bases; junction bases outside the gene matches: 10. Per the germline V gene, CDR1 is MGHRA and CDR2 is YSYEKL. The DNA for the CDR3 is TGCGCCAGCAGCTTTAACCGGGACAGGGTGGACTATGGCTACACCTTC. Residues: CASSFNRDRVDYGYTF.

The chain is built from TRBV7-2 and TRBJ2-4; D is undetermined. Germline V gene lookup returns CDR1 SGHTA and CDR2 FQGNSA. CDR3 length: 13 residues. V was clipped by 1 base and J by 6 bases, with 7 bases between them. The chain's CDR3 is CASSLDQLNIQYF. The DNA for the CDR3 is TGTGCCAGCAGCTTAGACCAATTAAACATTCAGTACTTC.

This clonotype has a count of ten or more. The CDR3 sequence: CSARVEGTYKRESYEQYF. In nucleotides, the CDR3 is TGCAGTGCTAGAGTGGAGGGGACATACAAACGCGAGTCCTACGAGCAGTACTTC. The chain joins TRBV20-1 to TRBJ2-7, with D perhaps being TRBD1 or TRBD2 (6 bases each). Germline assignment: CDR1 DFQATT and CDR2 SNEGSKA (reference sequence). Trimming took off 1 base at V and 1 base at J, with 23 bases between the two ends. This CDR3 comprises 18 residues.

The chain couples TRBV7-9 to TRBJ2-3; D is unresolved. CDR3 length: 13 residues. V lost 7 bases and J lost 6, with 14 bases in between. Germline values: CDR1 SEHNR, CDR2 FQNEAQ (reference sequence). The CDR3 nucleotides are TGTGCCAGCATCGACGGACCTTTCGATACGCAGTATTTT. This encodes CASIDGPFDTQYF.